This T cell receptor (beta chain) was obtained from a study of beta chain features in type 1 diabetes. Study in general: Examination covered some 99,000,000 sorted cells spanning all samples. Study-wide results and limits: The naive, central memory and Treg TCRB repertoires looked more alike in patients than they did in healthy donors. Insertions were fewer and deletions more numerous at VDJ junctions in type 1 diabetes patients.

For this clone: Antigen: not known.

This CDR3 is 14 amino acids long. Trimming took 0 bases from V and 7 from J, leaving 10 bases between them. Germline V gene sequence: CDR1 ENHRY, CDR2 SYGVKD. Expressed TCRB transcripts were sequenced after all isolated RNA was converted to cDNA. Some clones are missing from TCRdb's copy, which holds only in-frame ones; the method was immunoSEQ multiplex PCR. The data hold roughly 370,000 clones, with 14% observed a single time. The source is a man aged 25-45 years in good health. The specimen was naive CD4+ T cells from blood. The chain employs TRBV10-3 and TRBJ2-1; D is possibly TRBD2 (5 bases). Here the CDR3 DNA reads TGTGCCATCAGTGAGTCGGAGGTTCGGAATGAGCAGTTCTTC. Translating gives CAISESEVRNEQFF.